Shown below are 10 T cell receptor beta chains from a single sample sequenced in a study of human T cells and chemical hapten exposure. Time point denoted: patch test 3, about 24 weeks after DPC sensitization. Treatment described: therapeutic diphenylcyclopropenone sensitization with weekly scalp DPC. TCRdb itself ran the RACE reads through MiXCR, one entry per CDR3 protein. The sample lists about 76,000 distinct CDR3 sequences, 10% to 15% occurring once. The sample was whole blood, taken in connection with sensitization to the hapten diphenylcyclopropenone (DPC). The receptors were sampled from a woman aged 45 to 65 with alopecia areata. Some clones in this sample may be carry-over from other donors' samples.

This clonotype has only a few counts. The rearrangement links TRBV10-2 to TRBJ2-1, with D unresolved. Trimming cost V 6 bases and J 0 bases, with 12 bases left between them. This CDR3 region has 15 residues. The germline gives CDR1 WSHSY, CDR2 SAAADI. CDR3 protein: CASSRTESSYNEQFF. The CDR3, as DNA: TGCGCCAGCAGCAGGACCGAGAGCTCCTACAATGAGCAGTTCTTC.

This clonotype was detected a few times. The chain recombines TRBV6-6 with TRBJ1-1; the match to TRBD1 covers 9 bases. V lost 5 bases, J lost 3 bases, and 1 base stayed unmatched. This CDR3 is 13 amino acids long. The V gene's germline CDR1 is MNHNY and CDR2 SVGAGI (reference sequence). CDR3 in DNA: TGTGCCAGCAGTGGACAGGGGTACACTGAAGCTTTCTTT. Protein sequence: CASSGQGYTEAFF.

In its sample, this clonotype was seen a few times. This chain links TRBV5-4 with TRBJ2-7; D is possibly TRBD1 (5 bases). The CDR3 consists of 14 residues. Germline assignment: CDR1 SGHNT and CDR2 YYREEE (reference sequence). V lost 0 bases to trimming and J lost 5 bases, with 12 bases between them. The CDR3 region is CASSLGQGRHEQYF. The CDR3 nucleotides read TGTGCCAGCAGCTTGGGGCAGGGTCGACACGAGCAGTACTTC.

This clonotype was recorded a few times. The rearrangement joins TRBV2 to TRBJ2-6; D is possibly TRBD1 (6 bases). Germline CDR1 is SNHLY and CDR2 is FYNNEI. V lost 7 bases to trimming and J lost 4 bases, with 17 bases between them. The CDR3 extends over 16 amino acids. DNA of the CDR3: TGTGCCAGCACGCAGGGGATTATCGAAGGGGCCAACGTCCTGACTTTC. Its translation: CASTQGIIEGANVLTF.

In its sample, this clonotype was seen a few times. The chain uses TRBV4-1 and TRBJ2-6, with D possibly being TRBD1 or TRBD2 (5 bases each). Trimming left V 0 bases short and J 4 bases short, with 19 bases between. The CDR3 consists of 19 residues. In germline, CDR1 is MGHRA, CDR2 YSYEKL. CDR3 bases: TGCGCCAGCAGCCAAGAAGAGGGGACCCCGGCGCCCGGGGCCAACGTCCTGACTTTC. Translated: CASSQEEGTPAPGANVLTF.

J is TRBJ2-3 and V is TRBV9, with TRBD2 matching 10 bases. V dropped 0 bases and J dropped 2; count of bases not matched to a gene: 3. This CDR3 has 16 amino acids. CDR1 is SGDLS and CDR2 is YYNGEE in the germline V gene. CDR3 nucleotides: TGTGCCAGCAGCGTAGGGCTAGCGGGAGCCACAGATACGCAGTATTTT. Its protein product is CASSVGLAGATDTQYF.

In its sample, this clonotype was seen a few times. V is TRBV24-1 and J is TRBJ1-1; D is perhaps TRBD1 (5 bases). Germline values: CDR1 KGHDR, CDR2 SFDVKD. V lost 7 bases and J lost 7, with 9 bases in between. There are 11 residues in the CDR3. CDR3 bases: TGTGCCACCAGACACCAGGGTGAAGCTTTCTTT. Residues: CATRHQGEAFF.

This chain uses TRBV27 with TRBJ2-7; TRBD2 matches at 7 bases. V trimming: 3 bases; J trimming: 2 bases; junction bases outside the gene matches: 7. The CDR3 has 15 amino acids. Germline CDR1 reads MNHEY; CDR2 reads SMNVEV (reference sequence). CDR3 sequence: CASSFSAGNPYEQYF. As DNA, the CDR3 is TGTGCCAGCAGTTTCTCAGCGGGAAATCCCTACGAGCAGTACTTC.

This clonotype was found a few times. The chain uses TRBV29-1 and TRBJ2-5; 7 positions match TRBD2. CDR1 and CDR2 from the germline V gene are SQVTM and ANQGSEA. V lost 5 bases and J lost 4; bases outside the gene matches: 4. The CDR3 spans 12 residues. The CDR3 DNA reads TGCAGCGTTTTAGGGAGGGGAGAGACCCAGTACTTC. Amino acid sequence: CSVLGRGETQYF.

Ten or more counts support this clonotype. The V call is TRBV18, the J call TRBJ1-2, with D possibly being TRBD1 (5 bases). The CDR3 consists of 14 residues. The germline V gene encodes CDR1 KGHSH and CDR2 LQKENI. V shed 3 bases and J shed 5 bases, with 13 bases lying between them. CDR3 nucleotides: TGTGCCAGCTCACCTACCGACAGTACTTATGGCTACACCTTC. The encoded protein is CASSPTDSTYGYTF.